The 6 T cell receptor beta chains below all came from one sample that was sequenced in a study of blood T cell repertoires in COVID-19. Profiling relied on immunoSEQ multiplex PCR, and the TCRdb table lists in-frame clones only, not all of them. This table holds about 89,000 clones, around three quarters found once. Sequenced: peripheral blood. The receptor source for this set is a human donor in a cohort sampled during active COVID-19.

The genes are TRBV27 and TRBJ1-1; no clear D gene. This CDR3 spans 14 amino acids. V dropped 4 bases and J dropped 1 base, with 10 bases sitting between them. The germline gives CDR1 MNHEY, CDR2 SMNVEV (reference sequence). CDR3 loop: CASSSAGPNTEAFF. CDR3 nucleotides: TGTGCCAGCAGTTCGGCAGGCCCGAACACTGAAGCTTTCTTT.

V usage is TRBV28 and J usage is TRBJ1-5; TRBD1 agrees at 9 bases. Germline CDR1 is MDHEN and CDR2 is SYDVKM. The CDR3 runs to 13 residues. V was pared by 7 bases and J by 7 bases, with 5 bases of the junction left unmatched. The CDR3 loop reads CASKQGAVQPQHF. CDR3 bases: TGTGCCAGCAAACAGGGGGCGGTACAGCCCCAGCATTTT.

This clone was counted once. This chain joins TRBV10-3 and TRBJ2-7; perhaps TRBD1 as D (5 bases). The ends were cut back, 2 bases at V and 2 bases at J, with 10 bases in the middle. Germline V CDR1 and CDR2: ENHRY, SYGVKD. The length of the CDR3 is 14 residues. CDR3 protein: CAISEGRAAYEQYF. The CDR3 region has the DNA TGTGCCATCAGTGAGGGCAGGGCCGCCTACGAGCAGTACTTC.

The chain carries TRBV28 and TRBJ1-5; tentatively, D is TRBD1 (6 bases). The CDR3 totals 14 residues. Looked up from germline, CDR1 is MDHEN and CDR2 is SYDVKM. Trimming took off 11 bases at V and 1 base at J, with 15 bases between the two ends. The CDR3 loop is CAAQFGGSNQPQHF. The CDR3 DNA sequence: TGTGCCGCTCAGTTTGGGGGCAGCAATCAGCCCCAGCATTTT. Full variable domain (missing parts from reference TRBV28 and TRBJ1-5): DVKVTQSSRYLVKRTGEKVFLECVQDMDHENMFWYRQDPGLGLRLIYFSYDVKMKEKGDIPEGYSVSREKKERFSLILESASTNQTSMYLCAAQFGGSNQPQHFGDGTRLSIL.

This chain connects TRBV3-1 (or the pseudogene TRBV3-2) to TRBJ2-7; 10 bases are shared with TRBD1. Unmatched junction bases numbered 7, after V lost 1 base and J lost 4 bases. The germline CDR1 and CDR2 sequences are LGHDT and YNNKEL (reference sequence). CDR3 length: 16 residues. In DNA, the CDR3 is TGTGCCAGCAGCCAAGCATTTGGACAGGGGGTATACGAGCAGTACTTC. Translation: CASSQAFGQGVYEQYF.

This clone came up a few times. The rearrangement joins TRBV4-1 to TRBJ2-7, with 11 nucleotides matching TRBD1. From germline, CDR1 is MGHRA and CDR2 YSYEKL. V lost 1 base and J lost 1; bases outside the gene matches: 6. This CDR3 contains 17 residues. This CDR3 is CASSQVSGTGGSYEQYF. The CDR3 region has the DNA TGCGCCAGCAGCCAAGTGAGCGGGACAGGGGGATCCTACGAGCAGTACTTC.